The 13 T cell receptor beta chains given below trace back to one sample, sequenced in a study of blood T cell repertoires in COVID-19. The assay was immunoSEQ multiplex PCR, and TCRdb's table has in-frame clones only and misses some. The sample contains 95,000 to 150,000 clones, around 84% of which appear only once. Sample: PBMCs or T cells enriched from blood (not recorded which). These receptors were taken from a woman in her 30s who had recovered from COVID-19.

The chain couples TRBV6-5 to TRBJ2-7; 9 bases are a match to TRBD1. V lost 0 bases and J lost 3; bases outside the gene matches: 0. The CDR3 is made up of 14 amino acids. Germline V gene data show CDR1 as MNHEY and CDR2 as SVGAGI. The CDR3, as DNA: TGTGCCAGCAGTTACTCGACAGGGGGCTACGAGCAGTACTTC. Residues: CASSYSTGGYEQYF.

This clone was seen a single time. V gene TRBV4-3 combines with J gene TRBJ2-1; the D gene is possibly TRBD2 (5 bases). V was pared by 0 bases and J by 6 bases, with 15 bases between. This CDR3 has 16 residues. Per the germline V gene, CDR1 is LGHNA and CDR2 is YSLEER. CDR3 nucleotides: TGCGCCAGCAGCCAAGATGGCGTCAGGACTCGCAATGAGCAGTTCTTC. It translates to CASSQDGVRTRNEQFF.

The V call is TRBV4-1, the J call TRBJ1-5, with TRBD1 matching over 8 bases. The CDR3 runs to 15 residues. With V trimmed by 5 bases and J by 4 bases, 7 bases remained unmatched. Germline-derived CDR1 and CDR2 are MGHRA and YSYEKL. CDR3 in amino acids: CASSSRTGPNQPQHF. CDR3 DNA: TGCGCCAGCAGCTCCCGGACAGGGCCAAATCAGCCCCAGCATTTT.

A word on this clone: At the DNA level, this CDR3 is encoded by other sequences in the same sample as well. V and J are TRBV18 and TRBJ2-7, with 8 bases matching TRBD2. Germline V gene lookup returns CDR1 KGHSH and CDR2 LQKENI. J lost 4 bases, V lost 2 bases, and 4 bases had no gene match. The CDR3 runs to 14 residues. CDR3 amino acids: CASSPSGSRYEQYF. The CDR3 coding sequence is TGTGCCAGCTCACCAAGCGGGAGCAGGTACGAGCAGTACTTC.

The chain is built from TRBV4-2 and TRBJ1-2, with D unclear. This CDR3 comprises 14 residues. V lost 1 base and J lost 5, with 11 bases in between. Germline V gene data show CDR1 as LGHNA and CDR2 as YNFKEQ. This CDR3 reads CASSQGTVVYGYTF. CDR3 in DNA: TGTGCCAGCAGCCAAGGCACGGTTGTGTATGGCTACACCTTC.

The chain employs TRBV7-3 and TRBJ2-1, with 10 positions matching TRBD2. CDR1 and CDR2 from the germline V gene are SGHTA and FQGTGA. With V trimmed by 4 bases and J by 2 bases, 11 bases remained unmatched. This CDR3 contains 18 residues. The CDR3 loop reads CASSSLPGLAIPYNEQFF. CDR3 sequence (DNA): TGTGCCAGCAGCTCCTTGCCGGGACTAGCGATCCCCTACAATGAGCAGTTCTTC. The complete variable domain, with remaining parts taken from reference TRBV7-3 and TRBJ2-1, reads GAGVSQTPSNKVTEKGKYVELRCDPISGHTALYWYRQSLGQGPEFLIYFQGTGAADDSGLPNDRFFAVRPEGSVSTLKIQRTERGDSAVYLCASSSLPGLAIPYNEQFFGPGTRLTVL.

This chain connects TRBV18 to TRBJ1-1, with D possibly matching TRBD1 (5 bases). The CDR3 totals 13 residues. V was cut by 6 bases and J by 3 bases, with 11 bases left in between. CDR1 is KGHSH and CDR2 is LQKENI in the germline V gene. The CDR3 loop is CASSPREDTEAFF. DNA for the CDR3: TGTGCCAGCTCCCCCAGGGAGGACACTGAAGCTTTCTTT.

V and J are TRBV21-1 and TRBJ1-4; TRBD1, the table's D call, was not compared with the DNA. TRBV21-1 is a listed pseudogene. The CDR3 spans 14 residues. CDR3 protein: CASSIQGVHEKLFF. The CDR3 coding sequence is TGTGCCAGCAGCATTCAGGGGGTTCATGAAAAACTGTTTTTT.

This chain joins TRBV25-1 and TRBJ1-2; 7 bases match TRBD1. With 0 bases clipped from V and 2 bases from J, the junction kept 9 bases outside the gene matches. CDR3 length equals 17 residues. Germline loops: CDR1 MGHDK, CDR2 SYGVNS. The CDR3: CASSEYKKGAENYGYTF. CDR3 nucleotides: TGTGCCAGCAGTGAATATAAGAAGGGGGCCGAAAACTATGGCTACACCTTC.

This chain links TRBV7-9 with TRBJ1-4; 10 bases fit TRBD1. The CDR3 is made up of 14 amino acids. J gave up 8 bases and V 3 bases, and 3 bases lay outside the gene matches. Germline V gene sequence: CDR1 SEHNR, CDR2 FQNEAQ (reference sequence). The chain's CDR3 is CASSLGQGREKLFF. The CDR3 coding sequence is TGTGCCAGCAGCTTGGGACAGGGGAGGGAAAAACTGTTTTTT.

In this sample, this clone turned up a few times. The chain uses TRBV9 and TRBJ2-2, with D uncertain. The CDR3 is made up of 14 amino acids. Between the trimmed V and J ends, which lost 0 bases and 0 bases, there was a span of 3 bases. CDR1 SGDLS and CDR2 YYNGEE come from the germline V gene. DNA of the CDR3: TGTGCCAGCAGCGTAGTCGCGAACACCGGGGAGCTGTTTTTT. Encoded protein: CASSVVANTGELFF.

This chain connects TRBV4-3 to TRBJ2-3; 7 bases are a match to TRBD1. This CDR3 is 15 amino acids long. V lost 1 base, J lost 4 bases, and 5 bases stayed unmatched. CDR1 and CDR2 from the germline V gene are LGHNA and YSLEER. CDR3 bases: TGCGCCAGCAGCCAAGTTAGACAGGGCGCAGATACGCAGTATTTT. It translates to CASSQVRQGADTQYF.

The chain joins TRBV7-2 to TRBJ2-1; D is possibly TRBD1 (5 bases). The CDR3 runs 13 residues. Germline V CDR1 and CDR2: SGHTA, FQGNSA. Between the trimmed V and J ends, which lost 3 bases and 9 bases, there was a span of 12 bases. CDR3 nucleotides: TGTGCCAGCAGCTTTGGCAGGGCAGTTGAGCAGTTCTTC. Amino acid sequence: CASSFGRAVEQFF.